This entry concerns a single T cell receptor beta chain. The sample is drawn from a study of shared clonotypes between healthy human individuals. TCRdb's copy holds only in-frame clones and misses some; the assay was immunoSEQ multiplex PCR. The sample holds roughly 520,000 clones, roughly 95% seen once. This CDR3 spans 14 amino acids. Germline V gives CDR1 SEHNR, CDR2 FQNEAQ (reference sequence). Losses at the gene ends were 4 bases for V and 4 bases for J; bases not matched to a gene: 5. This TCR came from a woman in her 30s in good health. The sequencing sample was made of naive CD4+ T cells sorted from blood. This sample's subset: CD45RA+ positively selected. The chain recombines TRBV7-9 with TRBJ2-5; 8 bases agree with TRBD1. The CDR3 reads CASSWTGIGETQYF. The CDR3 DNA is TGTGCCAGCAGCTGGACAGGGATTGGAGAGACCCAGTACTTC.